This T cell receptor beta chain was documented in a study of T cell responses to AZD1222 COVID-19 vaccine (dated by TCRdb to about 2021). With respect to the entire study: TCR sequencing covered over 230 trial participants: 207 given two doses of AZD1222 and approximately 25 given two doses of MenACWY control vaccine. Enrollment into the trials was organized by age into subgroups of 18-55, 56-69 and 70-plus years, and those subgroups contained about 150, 27 and 61 TCR-sequenced participants, respectively. Overall study results and their limits: In the small 56-69-year group, the increase in depth fell short of significance, most likely because of low power. After two AZD1222 doses, spike-specific TCR breadth and depth were significantly higher than at day 0 and than in MenACWY recipients. Epitopes outside the regions mutated in the B.1.351 and B.1.1.7 variants were reportedly recognized by nearly half of the unique spike-specific TCRs. Participants were mostly white British and included more females than males, and it was suggested by the authors that clonal diversity may have been underestimated. Because no day 14 peak-response samples were available, repertoires were characterized only after the peak T cell response. Only a handful of AZD1222 recipients were SARS-CoV-2 seropositive at baseline, limiting conclusions about previously exposed vaccinees. Vaccine-associated CD4 TCRs spanned the whole spike protein, with dominant responses in regions 160-218 and 743-854.

The sample's time point label, decoded: about 28 days (+/-7) after the second vaccine dose. AZD1222 recipients whose second dose came at about 4 weeks and those whose second dose came at about 12 weeks were combined into one group, since spike-specific TCR depth and breadth did not differ between the two schedules. Samples from vaccinated people were obtained from the UK trials COV001 and COV002, which included a single-blind randomized controlled phase 2/3 trial of AZD1222 (ChAdOx1 nCoV-19) in healthy adults. For TCRbeta chain sequencing, PBMC samples were collected from trial participants at day 0 and at day 28 after the second dose. As to this clone: The antigen it recognizes is unknown. No base quality information exists; no much larger clone differs at one position.

Spanning cysteine to phenylalanine, the CDR3 consists of 16 amino acids. Just CDR3 DNA is preserved here, 48 bases in frame from base 1. From a lookup of the germline V gene, CDR1 and CDR2 are SGHAT and FQNNGV. The V end loses 7 bases and the J end loses 8 bases, and a stretch of 23 bases separates them. The CDR3 regions of human TCRbeta chains were analyzed by immunosequencing. In the authors' own workflow: Repertoire TCRs were matched against a reference library of SARS-CoV-2-specific TCRs generated with the MIRA antigen-specificity platform. Breadth was defined as the fraction of unique TCRs that were SARS-CoV-2-associated. Depth was defined as the fraction of total T cells that were SARS-CoV-2-associated. Using the MIRA data, every spike-specific TCR was mapped to the spike region that the TCR reacted to and assigned to either a CD4 or a CD8 class. Log10-transformed breadth and depth values were compared by one-way ANOVA with Sidak's multiple comparisons tests. This is the immuneACCESS table as TCRdb keeps it, with only in-frame sequences that have V and J called. A part of the clones is gone; compared with another copy, unresolved V genes explain less than half, and the rest is unexplained. The DNA was the basis for D and trimming; V, J and clone size are from that table. Counted in this sample were roughly 40,000 clones; about 87% of them appeared once. More than 20% of the sample is in the top ten clones.

The starting material was peripheral blood, obtained 28 days after the second AZD1222 dose. This sequence originates from an adult who received the AZD1222 COVID-19 vaccine. The chain uses TRBV11-2 and TRBJ1-4, with a weak D call of TRBD1 (5 bases match). CDR3 reads: CASTNLAGGGGEKLFF. The sequenced DNA: TGTGCCAGCACAAACTTGGCTGGTGGTGGGGGAGAAAAACTGTTTTTT.